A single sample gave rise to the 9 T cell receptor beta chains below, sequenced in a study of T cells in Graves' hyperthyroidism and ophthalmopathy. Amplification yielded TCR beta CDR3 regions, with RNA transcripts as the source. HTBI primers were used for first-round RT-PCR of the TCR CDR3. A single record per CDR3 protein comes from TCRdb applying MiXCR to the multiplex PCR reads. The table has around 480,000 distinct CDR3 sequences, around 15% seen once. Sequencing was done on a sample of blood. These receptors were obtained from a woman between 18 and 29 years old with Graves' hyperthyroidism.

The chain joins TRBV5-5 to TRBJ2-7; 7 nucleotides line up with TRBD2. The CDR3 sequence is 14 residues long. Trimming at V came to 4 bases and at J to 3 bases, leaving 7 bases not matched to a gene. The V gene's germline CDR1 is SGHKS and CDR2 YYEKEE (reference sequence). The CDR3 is CASSAPGLLYEQYF. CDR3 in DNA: TGTGCCAGCAGCGCTCCGGGACTACTCTACGAGCAGTACTTC.

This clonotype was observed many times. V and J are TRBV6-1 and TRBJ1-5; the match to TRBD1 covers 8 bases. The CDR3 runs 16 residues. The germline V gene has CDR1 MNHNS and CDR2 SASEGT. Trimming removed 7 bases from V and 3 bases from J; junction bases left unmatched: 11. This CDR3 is CASIPTGQEPNQPQHF. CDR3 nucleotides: TGTGCCAGCATCCCCACGGGACAGGAACCCAATCAGCCCCAGCATTTT.

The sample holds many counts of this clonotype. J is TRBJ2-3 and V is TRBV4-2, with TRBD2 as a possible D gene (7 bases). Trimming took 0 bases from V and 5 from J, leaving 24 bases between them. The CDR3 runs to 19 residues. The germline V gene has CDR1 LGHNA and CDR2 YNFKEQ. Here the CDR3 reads CASSQDPGDTTSRRDTQYF. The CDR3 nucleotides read TGTGCCAGCAGCCAAGATCCAGGGGACACGACTAGCCGAAGAGATACGCAGTATTTT.

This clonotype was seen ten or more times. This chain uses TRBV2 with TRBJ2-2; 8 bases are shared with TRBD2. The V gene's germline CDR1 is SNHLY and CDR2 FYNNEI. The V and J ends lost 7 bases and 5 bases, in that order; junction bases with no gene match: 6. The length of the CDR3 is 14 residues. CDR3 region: CASKRESGTGELFF. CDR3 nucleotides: TGTGCCAGCAAGCGGGAGAGTGGTACCGGGGAGCTGTTTTTT.

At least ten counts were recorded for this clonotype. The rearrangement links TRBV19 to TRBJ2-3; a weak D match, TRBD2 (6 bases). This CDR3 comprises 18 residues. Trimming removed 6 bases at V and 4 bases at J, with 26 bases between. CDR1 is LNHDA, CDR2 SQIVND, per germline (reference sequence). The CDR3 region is CASSPLGEVGRFADTQYF. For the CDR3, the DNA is TGTGCCAGTAGCCCCCTTGGGGAGGTCGGGAGATTTGCAGATACGCAGTATTTT. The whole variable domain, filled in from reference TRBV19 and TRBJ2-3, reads DGGITQSPKYLFRKEGQNVTLSCEQNLNHDAMYWYRQDPGQGLRLIYYSQIVNDFQKGDIAEGYSVSREKKESFPLTVTSAQKNPTAFYLCASSPLGEVGRFADTQYFGPGTRLTVL.

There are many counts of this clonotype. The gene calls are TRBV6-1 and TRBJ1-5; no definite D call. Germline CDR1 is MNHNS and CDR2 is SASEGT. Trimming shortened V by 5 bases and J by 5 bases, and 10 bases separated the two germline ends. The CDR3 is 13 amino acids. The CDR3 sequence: CASSTTLDQPQHF. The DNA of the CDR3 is TGTGCCAGCAGTACGACATTGGATCAGCCCCAGCATTTT.

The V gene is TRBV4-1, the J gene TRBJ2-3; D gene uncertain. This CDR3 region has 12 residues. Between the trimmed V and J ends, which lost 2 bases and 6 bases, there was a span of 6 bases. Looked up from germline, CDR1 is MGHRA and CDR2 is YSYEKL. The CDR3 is CASSQLEDTQYF. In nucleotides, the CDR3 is TGCGCCAGCAGCCAATTAGAGGATACGCAGTATTTT.

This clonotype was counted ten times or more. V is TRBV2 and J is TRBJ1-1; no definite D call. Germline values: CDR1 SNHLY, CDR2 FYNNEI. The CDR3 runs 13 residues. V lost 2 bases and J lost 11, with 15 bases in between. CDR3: CASSERGRARAFF. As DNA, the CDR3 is TGTGCCAGCAGTGAACGGGGTAGGGCAAGGGCTTTCTTT.

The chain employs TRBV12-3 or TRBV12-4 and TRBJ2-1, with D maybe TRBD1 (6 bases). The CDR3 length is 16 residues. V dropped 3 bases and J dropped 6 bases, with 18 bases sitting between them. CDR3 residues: CASSLEAGTTGNEQFF. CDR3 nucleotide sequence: TGTGCCAGCAGTTTGGAGGCCGGGACAACCGGCAATGAGCAGTTCTTC.